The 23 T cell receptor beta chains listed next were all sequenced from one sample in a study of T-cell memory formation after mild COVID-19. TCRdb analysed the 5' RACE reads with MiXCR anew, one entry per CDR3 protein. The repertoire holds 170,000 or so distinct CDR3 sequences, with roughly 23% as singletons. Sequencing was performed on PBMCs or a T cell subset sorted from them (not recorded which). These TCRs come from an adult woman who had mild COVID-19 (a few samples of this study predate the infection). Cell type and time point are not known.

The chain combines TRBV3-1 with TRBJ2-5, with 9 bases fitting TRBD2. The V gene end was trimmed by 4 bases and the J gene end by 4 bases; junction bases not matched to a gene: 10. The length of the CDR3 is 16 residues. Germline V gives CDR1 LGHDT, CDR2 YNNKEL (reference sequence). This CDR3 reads CASSPRRGGGRETQYF. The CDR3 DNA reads TGTGCCAGCAGCCCCAGGCGGGGGGGCGGGCGAGAGACCCAGTACTTC.

The CDR3 is CASSSGRDEQFF. Written as DNA, the CDR3 is TGTGCCAGCAGCTCCGGACGGGATGAGCAGTTCTTC. V usage is TRBV7-9 and J usage is TRBJ2-1; D not certain. Trimming stripped 4 bases from V and 8 bases from J, with 9 bases between. CDR3 length: 12 amino acids. The germline V gene has CDR1 SEHNR and CDR2 FQNEAQ (reference sequence).

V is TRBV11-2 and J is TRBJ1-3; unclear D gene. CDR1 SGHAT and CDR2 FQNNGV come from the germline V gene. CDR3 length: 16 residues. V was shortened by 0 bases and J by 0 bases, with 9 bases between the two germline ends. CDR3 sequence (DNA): TGTGCCAGCAGCTTAGATTCGTGGAACTCTGGAAACACCATATATTTT. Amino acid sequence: CASSLDSWNSGNTIYF. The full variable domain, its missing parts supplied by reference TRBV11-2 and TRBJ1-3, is EAGVAQSPRYKIIEKRQSVAFWCNPISGHATLYWYQQILGQGPKLLIQFQNNGVVDDSQLPKDRFSAERLKGVDSTLKIQPAKLEDSAVYLCASSLDSWNSGNTIYFGEGSWLTVV.

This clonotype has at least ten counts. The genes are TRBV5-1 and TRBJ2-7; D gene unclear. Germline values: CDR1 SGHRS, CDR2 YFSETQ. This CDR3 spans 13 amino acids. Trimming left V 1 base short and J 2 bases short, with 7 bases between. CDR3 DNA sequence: TGCGCCAGCAGCTTGTCAGGTCCCTACGAGCAGTACTTC. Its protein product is CASSLSGPYEQYF.

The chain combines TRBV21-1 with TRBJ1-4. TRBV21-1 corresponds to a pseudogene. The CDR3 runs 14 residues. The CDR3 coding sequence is TGTGCCAGCACCACGTCCAAAGAGACGGAAAAACTGTTTTTT. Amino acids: CASTTSKETEKLFF.

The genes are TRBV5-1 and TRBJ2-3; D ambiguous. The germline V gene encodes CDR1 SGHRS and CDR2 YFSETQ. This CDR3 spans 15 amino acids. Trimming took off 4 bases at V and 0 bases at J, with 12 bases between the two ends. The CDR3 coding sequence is TGCGCCAGCAGCCCGATAGGGAACAGCACAGATACGCAGTATTTT. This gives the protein CASSPIGNSTDTQYF. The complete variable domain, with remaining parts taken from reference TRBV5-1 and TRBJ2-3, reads KAGVTQTPRYLIKTRGQQVTLSCSPISGHRSVSWYQQTPGQGLQFLFEYFSETQRNKGNFPGRFSGRQFSNSRSEMNVSTLELGDSALYLCASSPIGNSTDTQYFGPGTRLTVL.

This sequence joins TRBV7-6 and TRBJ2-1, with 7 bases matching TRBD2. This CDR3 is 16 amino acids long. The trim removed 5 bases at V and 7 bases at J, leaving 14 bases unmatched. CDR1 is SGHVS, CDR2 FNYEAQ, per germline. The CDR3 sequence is CASSPILAEAKNEQFF. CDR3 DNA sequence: TGTGCCAGCAGCCCCATCCTAGCGGAGGCTAAGAATGAGCAGTTCTTC.

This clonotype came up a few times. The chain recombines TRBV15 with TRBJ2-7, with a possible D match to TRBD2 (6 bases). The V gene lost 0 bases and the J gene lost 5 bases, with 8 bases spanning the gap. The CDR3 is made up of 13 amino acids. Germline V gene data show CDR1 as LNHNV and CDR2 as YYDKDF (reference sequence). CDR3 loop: CATSRDTGDEQYF. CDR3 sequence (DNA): TGTGCCACCAGCAGAGATACGGGGGACGAGCAGTACTTC.

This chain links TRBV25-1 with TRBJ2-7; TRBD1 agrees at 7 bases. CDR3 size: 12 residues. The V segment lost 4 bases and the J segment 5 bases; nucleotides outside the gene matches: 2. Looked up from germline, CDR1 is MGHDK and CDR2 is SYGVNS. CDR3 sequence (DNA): TGTGCCAGCAGTGGACAGGGACACGAGCAGTACTTC. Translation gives CASSGQGHEQYF.

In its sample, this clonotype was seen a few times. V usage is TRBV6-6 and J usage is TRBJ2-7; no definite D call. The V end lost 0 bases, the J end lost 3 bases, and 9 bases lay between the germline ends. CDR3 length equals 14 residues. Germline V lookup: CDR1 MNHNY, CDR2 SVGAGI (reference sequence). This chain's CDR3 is CASSYSDIGYEQYF. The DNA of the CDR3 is TGTGCCAGCAGTTACTCAGACATAGGCTACGAGCAGTACTTC.

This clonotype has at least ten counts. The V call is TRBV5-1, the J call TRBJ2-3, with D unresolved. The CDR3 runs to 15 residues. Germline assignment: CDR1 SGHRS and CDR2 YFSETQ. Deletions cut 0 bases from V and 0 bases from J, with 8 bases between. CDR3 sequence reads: CASSLEVSSTDTQYF. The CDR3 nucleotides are TGCGCCAGCAGCTTGGAGGTTTCTAGCACAGATACGCAGTATTTT. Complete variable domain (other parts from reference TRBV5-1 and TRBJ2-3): KAGVTQTPRYLIKTRGQQVTLSCSPISGHRSVSWYQQTPGQGLQFLFEYFSETQRNKGNFPGRFSGRQFSNSRSEMNVSTLELGDSALYLCASSLEVSSTDTQYFGPGTRLTVL.

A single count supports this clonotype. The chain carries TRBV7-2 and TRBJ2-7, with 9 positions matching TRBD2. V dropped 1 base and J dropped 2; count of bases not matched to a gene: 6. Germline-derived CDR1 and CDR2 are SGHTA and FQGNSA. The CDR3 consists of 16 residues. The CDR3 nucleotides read TGTGCCAGCAGCTTAGATGCAGGCGGGGGGGCCTACGAGCAGTACTTC. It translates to CASSLDAGGGAYEQYF.

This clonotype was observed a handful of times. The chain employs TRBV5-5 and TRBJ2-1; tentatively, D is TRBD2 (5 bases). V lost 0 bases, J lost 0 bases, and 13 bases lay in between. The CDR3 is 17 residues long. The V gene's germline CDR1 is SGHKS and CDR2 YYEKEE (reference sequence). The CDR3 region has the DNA TGTGCCAGCAGCTTGGCAGTGACTACATACTCCTACAATGAGCAGTTCTTC. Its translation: CASSLAVTTYSYNEQFF.

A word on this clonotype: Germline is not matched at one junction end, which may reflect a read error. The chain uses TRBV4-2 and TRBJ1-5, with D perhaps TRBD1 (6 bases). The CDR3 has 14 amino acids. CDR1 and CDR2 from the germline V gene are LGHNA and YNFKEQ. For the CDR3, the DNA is TGTGCCAGCAGCCAACTAGACAGGAATCAGACCCAGCATTTT. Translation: CASSQLDRNQTQHF.

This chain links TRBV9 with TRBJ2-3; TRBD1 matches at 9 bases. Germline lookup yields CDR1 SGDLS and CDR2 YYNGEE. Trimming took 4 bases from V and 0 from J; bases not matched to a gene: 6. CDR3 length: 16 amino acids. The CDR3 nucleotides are TGTGCCAGCAGCTCCAAACAGGGGGCGAGCACAGATACGCAGTATTTT. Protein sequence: CASSSKQGASTDTQYF.

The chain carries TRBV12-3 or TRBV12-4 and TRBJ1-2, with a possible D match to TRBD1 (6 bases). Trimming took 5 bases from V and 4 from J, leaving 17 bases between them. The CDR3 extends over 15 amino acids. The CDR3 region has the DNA TGTGCCAGCAGTCCAACGGGGGCCGCTGGCTATGGCTACACCTTC. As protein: CASSPTGAAGYGYTF.

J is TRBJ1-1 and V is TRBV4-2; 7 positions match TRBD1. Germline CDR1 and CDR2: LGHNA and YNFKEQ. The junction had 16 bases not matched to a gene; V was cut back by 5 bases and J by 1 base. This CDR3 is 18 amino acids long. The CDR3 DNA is TGTGCCAGCAGCTACGTTATCGGGTTCGACAGGGCGAACACTGAAGCTTTCTTT. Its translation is CASSYVIGFDRANTEAFF.

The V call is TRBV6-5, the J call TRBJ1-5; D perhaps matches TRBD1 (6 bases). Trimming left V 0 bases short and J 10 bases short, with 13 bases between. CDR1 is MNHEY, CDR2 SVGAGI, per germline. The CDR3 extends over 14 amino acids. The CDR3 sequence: CASSYSPRGHPQHF. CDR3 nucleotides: TGTGCCAGCAGTTACTCTCCCAGGGGACATCCCCAGCATTTT.

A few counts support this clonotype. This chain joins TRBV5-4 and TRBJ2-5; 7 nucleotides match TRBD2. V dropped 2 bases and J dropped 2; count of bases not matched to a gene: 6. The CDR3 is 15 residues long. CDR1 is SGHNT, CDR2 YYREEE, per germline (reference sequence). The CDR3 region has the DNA TGTGCCAGCAGCTTCCTTCCGGGAGGACAAGAGACCCAGTACTTC. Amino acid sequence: CASSFLPGGQETQYF.

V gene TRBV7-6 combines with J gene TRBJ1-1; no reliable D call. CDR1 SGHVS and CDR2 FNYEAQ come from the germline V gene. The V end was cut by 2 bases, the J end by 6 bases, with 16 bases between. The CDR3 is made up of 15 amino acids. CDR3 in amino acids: CASSLTYDGLSEAFF. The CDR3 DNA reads TGTGCCAGCAGCTTAACCTATGACGGGTTATCTGAAGCTTTCTTT.

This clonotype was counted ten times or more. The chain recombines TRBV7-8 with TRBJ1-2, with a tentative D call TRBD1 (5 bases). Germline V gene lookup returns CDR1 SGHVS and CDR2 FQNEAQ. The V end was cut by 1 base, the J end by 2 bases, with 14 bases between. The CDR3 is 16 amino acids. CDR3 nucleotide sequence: TGTGCCAGCAGCTTAGATCCAGGGTGGGAAAACTATGGCTACACCTTC. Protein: CASSLDPGWENYGYTF.

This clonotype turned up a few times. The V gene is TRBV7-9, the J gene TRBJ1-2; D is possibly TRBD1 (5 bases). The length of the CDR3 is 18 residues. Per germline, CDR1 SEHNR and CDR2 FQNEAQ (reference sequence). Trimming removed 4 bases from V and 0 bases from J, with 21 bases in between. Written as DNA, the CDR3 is TGTGCCAGCAGCTCCGCGGCGGGGGACCAATTTTCTAACTATGGCTACACCTTC. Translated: CASSSAAGDQFSNYGYTF.

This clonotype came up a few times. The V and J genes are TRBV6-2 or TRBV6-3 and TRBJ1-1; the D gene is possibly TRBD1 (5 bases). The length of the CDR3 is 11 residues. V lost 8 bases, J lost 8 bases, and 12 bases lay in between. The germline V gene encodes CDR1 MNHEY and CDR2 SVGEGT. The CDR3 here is CASGDGPEAFF. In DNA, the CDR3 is TGTGCCAGCGGGGACGGCCCCGAAGCTTTCTTT.